The present entry profiles one T cell receptor beta chain with its context. Its antigen remains unidentified. This entry is derived from a study of T cells in narcolepsy. Broader study findings: Healthy controls reportedly lacked the autoreactive clonotypes serially found in patients' blood. In some patient and control memory CD4+ samples, autoreactive clones were absent.

Some clones are missing from TCRdb's copy, which holds only in-frame ones; the method was immunoSEQ multiplex PCR. The data hold fewer than 30,000 clones, with around 85% observed a single time. The sequence was collected from a human donor with narcolepsy. The sample taken for sequencing was CD45RA- memory CD4+ T cells from PBMCs.

The CDR3 nucleotides read TGTGCTAGTGGTTTGAACTACGAGCAGTACTTC. Protein product: CASGLNYEQYF. V is TRBV12-5 and J is TRBJ2-7, with no clear D. The CDR3 spans 11 residues. V was shortened by 2 bases and J by 3 bases, with 2 bases between the two germline ends. Germline CDR1 reads LGHNT; CDR2 reads FRNRAP.